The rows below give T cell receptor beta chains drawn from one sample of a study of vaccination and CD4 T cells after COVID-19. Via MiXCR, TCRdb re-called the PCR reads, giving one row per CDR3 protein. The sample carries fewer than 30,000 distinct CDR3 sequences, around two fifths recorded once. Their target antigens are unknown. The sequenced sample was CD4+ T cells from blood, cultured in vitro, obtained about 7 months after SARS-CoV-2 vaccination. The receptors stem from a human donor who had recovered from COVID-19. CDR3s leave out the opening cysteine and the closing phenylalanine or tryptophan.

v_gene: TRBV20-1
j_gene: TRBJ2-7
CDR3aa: SAADSYEQY

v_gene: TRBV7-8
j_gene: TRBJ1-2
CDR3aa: ASSSFGTGGDYGYT

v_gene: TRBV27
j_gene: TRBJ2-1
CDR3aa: ASSLSGTNNEQF

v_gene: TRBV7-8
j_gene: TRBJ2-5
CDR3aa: ASSVQGRWATQY

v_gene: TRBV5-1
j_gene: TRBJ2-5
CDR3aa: ASREGETQY

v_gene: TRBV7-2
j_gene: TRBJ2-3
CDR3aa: ASSLASGGHEDTQY

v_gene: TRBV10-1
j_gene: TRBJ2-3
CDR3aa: ASSEVDPTDTQY

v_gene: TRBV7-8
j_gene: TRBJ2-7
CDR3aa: ASSLLRTSGSVFHEQY

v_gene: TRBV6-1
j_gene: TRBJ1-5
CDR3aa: ASSLPGGNQPQH

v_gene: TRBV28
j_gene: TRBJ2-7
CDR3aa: ASMAPNSYEQY

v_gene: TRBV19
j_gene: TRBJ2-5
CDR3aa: ASSRTGQETQY

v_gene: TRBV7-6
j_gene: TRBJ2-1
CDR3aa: ASSSHAGHSYNEQF

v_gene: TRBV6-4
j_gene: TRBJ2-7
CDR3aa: ASSDSTSVDRSYEQY

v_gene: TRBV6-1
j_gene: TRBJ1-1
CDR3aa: ASSPRTGGMNTEAF

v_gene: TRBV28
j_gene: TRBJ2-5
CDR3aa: ASSPLAGGGETQY

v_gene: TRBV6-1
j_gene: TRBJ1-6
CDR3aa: ASSHGQGVSPLH

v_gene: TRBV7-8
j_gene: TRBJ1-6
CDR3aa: ASSLGLLIGSPLH

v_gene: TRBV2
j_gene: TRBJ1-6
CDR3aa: ASSPQGVTNSPLH

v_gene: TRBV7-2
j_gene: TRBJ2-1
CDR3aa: ASSLGGLAGIDEQF

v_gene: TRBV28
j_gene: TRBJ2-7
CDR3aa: ASSLGTSGRDEQY

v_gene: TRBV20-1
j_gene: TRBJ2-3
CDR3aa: SAREGASATDTQY

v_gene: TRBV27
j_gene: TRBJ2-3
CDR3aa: ASSLPSGSLTDTQY

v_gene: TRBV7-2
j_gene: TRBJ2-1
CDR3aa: ASSLDSNEQF

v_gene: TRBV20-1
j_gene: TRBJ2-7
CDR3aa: SARGPPRASGRDYEQY

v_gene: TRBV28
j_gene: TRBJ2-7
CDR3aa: ASNADRGLGYEQY

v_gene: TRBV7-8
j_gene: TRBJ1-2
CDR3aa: ASSGRTLYGYT

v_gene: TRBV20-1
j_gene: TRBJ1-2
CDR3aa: SARTAPKYGYT

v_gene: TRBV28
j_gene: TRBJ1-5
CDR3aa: ASKELSNQPQH

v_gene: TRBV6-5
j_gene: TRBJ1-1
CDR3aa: ASSYRMHTEAF

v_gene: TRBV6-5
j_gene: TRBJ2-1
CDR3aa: ASSELPTLSGSYDEQF

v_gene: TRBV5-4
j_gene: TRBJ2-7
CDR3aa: ASSLGQDSSYEQY

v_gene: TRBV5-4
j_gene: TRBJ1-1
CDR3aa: ASRTGGRNTEAF

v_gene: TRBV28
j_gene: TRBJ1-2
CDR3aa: ASSSYVGGYT

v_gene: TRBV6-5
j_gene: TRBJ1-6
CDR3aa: ASSSYDRNNSPLH

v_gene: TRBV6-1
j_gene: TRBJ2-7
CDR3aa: ASKGLAGVWSSYEQY

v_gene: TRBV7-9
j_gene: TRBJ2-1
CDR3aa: ASSSYRRGLAGNSYNEQF

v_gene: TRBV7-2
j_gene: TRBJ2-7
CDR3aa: ASSLRAPTGALPYEQY

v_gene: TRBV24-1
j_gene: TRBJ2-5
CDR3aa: ATSGPLGQETQY

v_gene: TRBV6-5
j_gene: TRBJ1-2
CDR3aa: ASSYLGVHYGYT